The clone carrying this T cell receptor (beta chain) was recorded a few times. V was cut by 4 bases and J by 8 bases, with 14 bases left in between. Germline V gene lookup returns CDR1 DFQATT and CDR2 SNEGSKA (reference sequence). This CDR3 contains 12 residues. This sample stems from a study of blood T cells in healthy people across ages. A sample-barcoded 5' primer and a J-beta primer mix were used in a second PCR of roughly 7 to 11 cycles. MiXCR, applied by TCRdb to the 5' RACE reads, yields one record per CDR3 protein. The repertoire consists of more than 650,000 distinct CDR3 sequences, with about a fifth occurring once and the leading ten covering around a fifth. For every donor, a draw yielded around 9.4 milliliters of peripheral blood. PBMCs were isolated at a quantity of at least 6 million per sample. With each sample, at least 5 micrograms of total RNA were extracted.

This rearrangement joins TRBV20-1 to TRBJ1-2, with a weak D call TRBD1 (5 bases). The clonotype originates from a man between 65 and 79 years old in good health. Sequencing was performed on blood. The CDR3, as DNA: TGCAGTGCTACCACAGGCTTCCAAGGCTACACCTTC. Amino acid sequence: CSATTGFQGYTF.